Presented here are 17 T cell receptor beta chains from one specimen sequenced in a study of beta chain features in type 1 diabetes (dated by TCRdb to about 2018). The library was prepared using the immunoSEQ multiplex PCR assay. The High Capacity cDNA Reverse Transcription Kit was used to reverse transcribe all of the isolated RNA, meaning that expressed TCRB transcripts were what got sequenced. TCRdb took over this immuneACCESS table, retaining in-frame rearrangements with V and J assigned. Such tables are incomplete; in checked studies, under half of the missing clones stem from an unresolved V gene, and the remainder is unexplained. This sample holds some 410,000 clones; about an eighth were observed only once. 0.045% to 0.05% of the sample lies in the top ten. What was sequenced was naive CD4+ T cells from blood. The sample's cell subset or site label is to be understood as: true naive CD4+ T cells. Source of these receptors: a young woman in good health.

This clone was found a few times. One junction end disagrees with the germline gene, perhaps due to a read error. The J gene is TRBJ2-5, the V gene TRBV7-7; tentative D call: TRBD2 (6 bases). Germline V gene lookup returns CDR1 SSHAT and CDR2 FNYEAQ (reference sequence). This CDR3 comprises 15 residues. The CDR3 region is CASSPLGRGGETQYF. CDR3 nucleotide sequence: TGTGCTAGCAGCCCCCTCGGGCGGGGCGGGGAGACCCAGTACTTC.

This rearrangement joins TRBV27 to TRBJ1-5; D perhaps matches TRBD1 (5 bases). Trimming cost V 8 bases and J 7 bases, with 18 bases left between them. CDR1 and CDR2 from the germline V gene are MNHEY and SMNVEV (reference sequence). The CDR3 is 14 residues long. CDR3 in amino acids: CASAVGAALQPQHF. The DNA for the CDR3 is TGTGCCAGCGCGGTTGGGGCAGCACTCCAGCCCCAGCATTTT.

The rearrangement links TRBV7-9 to TRBJ1-2, with D unclear. CDR3 size: 11 residues. V was cut by 3 bases and J by 8 bases, with 7 bases left in between. Germline CDR1 and CDR2: SEHNR and FQNEAQ (reference sequence). CDR3 in amino acids: CASSFTSGYTF. The DNA of the CDR3 is TGTGCCAGCAGCTTCACATCGGGCTACACCTTC. The entire variable domain, with the rest obtained from reference TRBV7-9 and TRBJ1-2, is as follows: DTGVSQNPRHKITKRGQNVTFRCDPISEHNRLYWYRQTLGQGPEFLTYFQNEAQLEKSRLLSDRFSAERPKGSFSTLEIQRTEQGDSAMYLCASSFTSGYTFGSGTRLTVV.

This clone has a handful of counts. Being one base from a much bigger clone, this may be a read error. The sample contains more than one DNA sequence encoding this CDR3. V usage is TRBV11-2 and J usage is TRBJ2-5; the D is unclear. Germline V gene lookup returns CDR1 SGHAT and CDR2 FQNNGV. V was trimmed by 1 base and J by 4 bases, leaving 1 base between them. The CDR3 runs 11 residues. CDR3 in amino acids: CASSLVETQYF. The DNA for the CDR3 is TGTGCCAGCAGCTTAGTAGAGACCCAGTACTTC.

This clone was detected only a few times. The rearrangement uses TRBV28 and TRBJ2-3; D not certain. The CDR3 totals 13 residues. V gave up 6 bases and J gave up 1 base, with 8 bases separating them. Per germline, CDR1 MDHEN and CDR2 SYDVKM. This CDR3 is CASRNQGTDTQYF. CDR3 in DNA: TGTGCCAGCAGGAACCAAGGCACAGATACGCAGTATTTT. Drawing the rest from reference TRBV28 and TRBJ2-3, the complete variable domain is DVKVTQSSRYLVKRTGEKVFLECVQDMDHENMFWYRQDPGLGLRLIYFSYDVKMKEKGDIPEGYSVSREKKERFSLILESASTNQTSMYLCASRNQGTDTQYFGPGTRLTVL.

This clone was counted ten times or more. V and J are TRBV7-2 and TRBJ2-1, with 8 bases identical to TRBD2. The CDR3 runs to 15 residues. Germline lookup yields CDR1 SGHTA and CDR2 FQGNSA. Germline trimming cut 6 bases from V and 6 bases from J; bases unmatched to any gene: 10. CDR3 amino acids: CASRAGAQPSNEQFF. CDR3 bases: TGTGCCAGCAGAGCGGGGGCACAACCTAGCAATGAGCAGTTCTTC.

The V gene is TRBV30, the J gene TRBJ1-3; D not certain. Trimming shortened V by 6 bases and J by 6 bases, and 12 bases separated the two germline ends. From germline, CDR1 is GTSNPN and CDR2 SVGIG (reference sequence). The CDR3 has 12 residues. The CDR3 spells CACRAGLNTIYF. The CDR3 nucleotides read TGTGCCTGCCGGGCCGGACTAAACACCATATATTTT. The full variable domain, its missing parts supplied by reference TRBV30 and TRBJ1-3, is SQTIHQWPATLVQPVGSPLSLECTVEGTSNPNLYWYRQAAGRGLQLLFYSVGIGQISSEVPQNLSASRPQDRQFILSSKKLLLSDSGFYLCACRAGLNTIYFGEGSWLTVV.

Here the CDR3 reads CASSSAGTGNSPLHF. The CDR3, as DNA: TGTGCCAGCAGCTCCGCCGGGACAGGGAATTCACCCCTCCACTTT. The chain employs TRBV7-9 and TRBJ1-6, with 9 bases lining up with TRBD1. After removal of 4 bases from V and 7 bases from J, the junction contained 5 bases not matched to a gene. The CDR3 is 15 amino acids. The V gene's germline CDR1 is SEHNR and CDR2 FQNEAQ (reference sequence).

This clone came up a few times. A single base separates this from a much larger clone, so it may be a read error. The V and J genes are TRBV5-1 and TRBJ2-1; D unclear. The germline V and J ends were trimmed by 2 bases and 3 bases, with 0 bases remaining between them. The CDR3 is 11 residues long. Looked up from germline, CDR1 is SGHRS and CDR2 is YFSETQ. The CDR3 here is CASSFYNEQFF. The CDR3, as DNA: TGCGCCAGCAGCTTCTACAATGAGCAGTTCTTC.

This clone was counted between two and nine times. The CDR3 protein is CSVGRDRAYNEQFF. CDR3 nucleotide sequence: TGCAGCGTTGGCCGGGACAGGGCATACAATGAGCAGTTCTTC. The V and J genes are TRBV29-1 and TRBJ2-1; 9 nucleotides line up with TRBD1. With V trimmed by 4 bases and J by 4 bases, 5 bases remained unmatched. The CDR3 length is 14 residues. The V gene's germline CDR1 is SQVTM and CDR2 ANQGSEA.

V is TRBV7-3 and J is TRBJ2-6, with D perhaps being TRBD1 or TRBD2 (5 bases each). Germline V gene lookup returns CDR1 SGHTA and CDR2 FQGTGA. Trimming cost V 5 bases and J 2 bases, with 10 bases left between them. This CDR3 is built from 15 residues. The CDR3 loop reads CASSPEGPGANVLTF. CDR3 DNA sequence: TGTGCCAGCAGCCCCGAGGGGCCTGGGGCCAACGTCCTGACTTTC.

The gene calls are TRBV7-2 and TRBJ1-5; D gene ambiguous. Trimming pared 4 bases from V and 0 bases from J, leaving 19 bases between. The CDR3 runs 18 residues. Per the germline V gene, CDR1 is SGHTA and CDR2 is FQGNSA. CDR3 loop: CASSYGSIVGSSNQPQHF. DNA of the CDR3: TGTGCCAGCAGCTACGGGTCGATAGTGGGAAGTAGCAATCAGCCCCAGCATTTT.

About this clone itself: A junction boundary mismatches the germline segment, possibly from a read error. The chain employs TRBV11-2 and TRBJ2-1; 11 bases fit TRBD2. There are 13 residues in the CDR3. Germline V gives CDR1 SGHAT, CDR2 FQNNGV. CDR3 DNA: TGTGCCAGCAGCTTAGATCTTAATAGCGGGAGGGTCTTC. Amino acids: CASSLDLNSGRVF.

The chain uses TRBV4-1 and TRBJ2-1; the match to TRBD1 covers 7 bases. V lost 1 base and J lost 2; bases outside the gene matches: 11. This CDR3 region has 18 residues. Germline CDR1 MGHRA, CDR2 YSYEKL. CDR3: CASSQGRQGFTTYNEQFF. The CDR3 DNA is TGCGCCAGCAGCCAAGGCCGACAGGGTTTCACCACCTACAATGAGCAGTTCTTC.

In the case of this clone: Other DNA sequences from this sample encode an identical CDR3 as well. This chain links TRBV29-1 with TRBJ2-7; TRBD1 or TRBD2 may be the D gene (5 bases each). CDR3 length equals 11 residues. From germline, CDR1 is SQVTM and CDR2 ANQGSEA. Trimming removed 6 bases from V and 4 bases from J, with 10 bases in between. The CDR3 sequence: CSVEAGYEQYF. CDR3 DNA: TGCAGCGTGGAGGCAGGGTACGAGCAGTACTTC.

This clone was seen a handful of times. The CDR3 nucleotides are TGTGCCACCAGCAGAGTGGGGTGGGAGCCCCAGCATTTT. Encoded protein: CATSRVGWEPQHF. The chain joins TRBV15 to TRBJ1-5; D remains unclear. Germline CDR1 is LNHNV and CDR2 is YYDKDF (reference sequence). CDR3 length equals 13 residues. The ends were cut back, 1 base at V and 8 bases at J, with 9 bases in the middle.

This clone was seen a few times. This chain links TRBV2 with TRBJ2-3, with D unresolved. Looked up from germline, CDR1 is SNHLY and CDR2 is FYNNEI. V was trimmed by 1 base and J by 5 bases, leaving 4 bases between them. This CDR3 is 12 amino acids long. The chain's CDR3 is CASSEVQDTQYF. CDR3 sequence (DNA): TGTGCCAGCAGTGAAGTTCAAGATACGCAGTATTTT.